The 14 T cell receptor beta chains below come from one sample, sequenced in a study of blood T cell repertoires in COVID-19. Clones were read by immunoSEQ multiplex PCR, and TCRdb kept only the in-frame ones, dropping some. The table includes approximately 280,000 clones, around 85% detected once. The sequencing sample was made of peripheral blood. These receptors all come from an older woman with acute or convalescent COVID-19.

The chain links TRBV21-1 to TRBJ1-5. TRBV21-1 is a pseudogene locus. The CDR3 is 17 residues long. CDR3 residues: CASSPPRPGCFNQPQHF. The CDR3, as DNA: TGTGCCAGCAGCCCCCCCCGGCCGGGGTGTTTTAATCAGCCCCAGCATTTT.

V and J are TRBV12-3 or TRBV12-4 and TRBJ2-5, with a possible D match to TRBD2 (5 bases). This CDR3 spans 13 amino acids. V was pared by 3 bases and J by 3 bases, with 8 bases between. DNA for the CDR3: TGTGCCAGCAGTTTCACAGCGGAAGAGACCCAGTACTTC. Protein: CASSFTAEETQYF.

Of note for this clone: The same CDR3 can be traced to other DNA sequences in this sample. This chain uses TRBV27 with TRBJ1-6; the match to TRBD1 covers 8 bases. V shed 6 bases and J 5 bases; nucleotides not matched to a gene: 3. The CDR3 contains 14 residues. The V gene's germline CDR1 is MNHEY and CDR2 SMNVEV (reference sequence). CDR3 in amino acids: CASRPGQDNSPLHF. In DNA, the CDR3 is TGTGCCAGCAGACCGGGACAGGATAATTCACCCCTCCACTTT.

The chain recombines TRBV16 with TRBJ1-4; D gene ambiguous. Germline CDR1 reads KGHSY; CDR2 reads FQNENV. The CDR3 runs to 16 residues. The V end was cut by 0 bases, the J end by 5 bases, with 13 bases between. The CDR3 sequence is CASSQSPWGGNEKLFF. The CDR3 DNA reads as TGTGCCAGCAGCCAATCTCCTTGGGGAGGGAATGAAAAACTGTTTTTT.

The chain joins TRBV30 to TRBJ1-4; D perhaps matches TRBD1 (5 bases). V was trimmed by 6 bases and J by 6 bases, leaving 11 bases between them. Germline V gene sequence: CDR1 GTSNPN, CDR2 SVGIG (reference sequence). CDR3 length equals 12 residues. For the CDR3, the DNA is TGTGCCTGCAGGGAAGGGGATGAAAAACTGTTTTTT. It yields the protein CACREGDEKLFF. Supplemented by reference TRBV30 and TRBJ1-4, the full variable domain reads SQTIHQWPATLVQPVGSPLSLECTVEGTSNPNLYWYRQAAGRGLQLLFYSVGIGQISSEVPQNLSASRPQDRQFILSSKKLLLSDSGFYLCACREGDEKLFFGSGTQLSVL.

The V gene is TRBV7-9, the J gene TRBJ2-1; 10 positions match TRBD2. Losses at the gene ends were 1 base for V and 2 bases for J; bases not matched to a gene: 2. The CDR3 totals 16 residues. The V gene's germline CDR1 is SEHNR and CDR2 FQNEAQ (reference sequence). Written as DNA, the CDR3 is TGTGCCAGCAGCTTAGGAACTAGCGGGGCCTACAATGAGCAGTTCTTC. Translated, it gives CASSLGTSGAYNEQFF.

This chain links TRBV6-1 with TRBJ1-2; the D gene is possibly TRBD1 (5 bases). The germline CDR1 and CDR2 sequences are MNHNS and SASEGT. Deletions cut 1 base from V and 6 bases from J, with 21 bases between. CDR3 length: 17 residues. CDR3 in amino acids: CASSEGALAREANGYTF. In DNA form, the CDR3 reads TGTGCCAGCAGTGAAGGGGCTTTGGCCAGGGAGGCGAATGGCTACACCTTC.

V gene TRBV6-1 combines with J gene TRBJ1-4, with TRBD1 as a possible D gene (5 bases). CDR1 is MNHNS, CDR2 SASEGT, per germline. The CDR3 has 16 amino acids. V lost 4 bases, J lost 6 bases, and 18 bases lay in between. The CDR3 sequence: CASSGPGTGGYEKLFF. In DNA, the CDR3 is TGTGCCAGCAGTGGTCCCGGGACGGGGGGGTATGAAAAACTGTTTTTT.

This chain links TRBV19 with TRBJ2-1; possible D gene TRBD2, 5 bases. Germline V gene lookup returns CDR1 LNHDA and CDR2 SQIVND (reference sequence). The V and J ends lost 5 bases and 9 bases respectively, with 14 bases between them. The CDR3 has 13 amino acids. The CDR3 DNA is TGTGCCAGTAGTCAGCGGTTGGGCGGTGAGCAGTTCTTC. Its translation is CASSQRLGGEQFF.

The rearrangement uses TRBV19 and TRBJ2-3; 7 bases are shared with TRBD2. CDR1 and CDR2 (germline): LNHDA, SQIVND (reference sequence). The V gene end was trimmed by 7 bases and the J gene end by 5 bases; junction bases not matched to a gene: 9. The CDR3 extends over 14 amino acids. The CDR3 loop is CASKLSGAIDTQYF. The CDR3 DNA reads as TGTGCCAGTAAGTTAAGCGGGGCGATAGATACGCAGTATTTT.

Remarks on this clone: Other DNA sequences in the same sample also yield this CDR3. This CDR3 reads CASSPDSNSGNTIYF. The CDR3 DNA reads TGTGCCAGCAGCCCCGACAGCAACTCTGGAAACACCATATATTTT. The rearrangement uses TRBV7-8 and TRBJ1-3, with TRBD1 as a possible D gene (5 bases). Trimming stripped 5 bases from V and 0 bases from J, with 11 bases between. From germline, CDR1 is SGHVS and CDR2 FQNEAQ. This CDR3 comprises 15 residues. Full variable domain (rest looked up from reference TRBV7-8 and TRBJ1-3): GAGVSQSPRYKVAKRGQDVALRCDPISGHVSLFWYQQALGQGPEFLTYFQNEAQLDKSGLPSDRFFAERPEGSVSTLKIQRTQQEDSAVYLCASSPDSNSGNTIYFGEGSWLTVV.

CDR3 sequence: CASSLGGFSGNTIYF. CDR3 DNA sequence: TGTGCCAGCAGTTTAGGGGGGTTCTCTGGAAACACCATATATTTT. The chain has TRBV27 and TRBJ1-3, with TRBD1 as a possible D gene (5 bases). CDR1 and CDR2 from the germline V gene are MNHEY and SMNVEV (reference sequence). The CDR3 runs to 15 residues. The ends were cut back, 2 bases at V and 0 bases at J, with 8 bases in the middle.

The chain carries TRBV19 and TRBJ2-2, with D unresolved. The CDR3 covers 15 residues. V was trimmed by 7 bases and J by 1 base, leaving 13 bases between them. Germline CDR1 is LNHDA and CDR2 is SQIVND (reference sequence). The CDR3 DNA follows: TGTGCCAGTAAAACGCGGTCTTGGAACACCGGGGAGCTGTTTTTT. It specifies CASKTRSWNTGELFF. The full variable domain, rest sourced from reference TRBV19 and TRBJ2-2, is DGGITQSPKYLFRKEGQNVTLSCEQNLNHDAMYWYRQDPGQGLRLIYYSQIVNDFQKGDIAEGYSVSREKKESFPLTVTSAQKNPTAFYLCASKTRSWNTGELFFGEGSRLTVL.

This clone was observed once. The CDR3 coding sequence is TGTGCCAGCAGTTACGGGAGACGGTTAGGGCCCCAGCATTTT. Residues: CASSYGRRLGPQHF. The chain is built from TRBV6-5 and TRBJ1-5; no reliable D call. Germline V gene lookup returns CDR1 MNHEY and CDR2 SVGAGI. The CDR3 totals 14 residues. V lost 2 bases and J lost 9, with 14 bases in between.